A single sample gave rise to the 31 T cell receptor beta chains below, sequenced in a study of regulatory T cells in long-lasting Graves disease. CDR3 regions were amplified by Arm-PCR using iRepertoire HTBI primers to build TCR beta libraries. A single record per CDR3 protein comes from TCRdb applying MiXCR to the multiplex PCR reads. The sample shows 400,000 to 500,000 distinct CDR3 sequences, around 15% of them seen only once. Time point indicated: newly diagnosed GD, antithyroid drugs for less than 3 months. Construction of the TCR library relied on RNA isolated from PBMCs. In addition, the sample was reused for a study of T cells in Graves' hyperthyroidism and ophthalmopathy.

The source was peripheral blood mononuclear cells (PBMCs), collected at new diagnosis, from a patient treated with antithyroid drugs. These TCRs come from a woman between 50 and 59 years old with Graves disease.

This chain joins TRBV7-2 and TRBJ1-4; no clear D gene. CDR1 and CDR2 from the germline V gene are SGHTA and FQGNSA. V lost 5 bases to trimming and J lost 10 bases, with 23 bases between them. The CDR3 has 16 residues. The CDR3 reads CASSPRSGLRRVKLFF. CDR3 sequence (DNA): TGTGCCAGCAGCCCCCGTTCGGGTTTACGTCGCGTAAAACTGTTTTTT.

This clonotype was recorded at least ten times. The gene calls are TRBV18 and TRBJ2-1, with TRBD2 matching over 11 bases. The CDR3 totals 15 residues. Trimming at V came to 3 bases and at J to 10 bases, leaving 8 bases not matched to a gene. The germline CDR1 and CDR2 sequences are KGHSH and LQKENI. The CDR3 is CASSPGSGRAEEQFF. In nucleotides, the CDR3 is TGTGCCAGCTCACCTGGTAGCGGGAGGGCCGAAGAGCAGTTCTTC.

This clonotype was seen at least ten times. The chain links TRBV28 to TRBJ1-6; the match to TRBD1 covers 7 bases. V lost 1 base and J lost 7; bases outside the gene matches: 7. Germline V gene sequence: CDR1 MDHEN, CDR2 SYDVKM. This CDR3 has 16 residues. The CDR3 DNA follows: TGTGCCAGCAGTTTATCGACAGGGACGGGGAATTCACCCCTCCACTTT. This codes for CASSLSTGTGNSPLHF.

This clonotype was counted only a few times. The CDR3: CSVPLPPDVYGYTF. The CDR3 DNA is TGCAGCGTTCCCCTACCCCCGGATGTCTATGGCTACACCTTC. The rearrangement uses TRBV29-1 and TRBJ1-2; D is ambiguous. V lost 5 bases to trimming and J lost 4 bases, with 17 bases between them. The CDR3 runs to 14 residues. Germline loops: CDR1 SQVTM, CDR2 ANQGSEA.

This clonotype was observed at least ten times. The CDR3 loop is CASGTRTGANTGELFF. CDR3 bases: TGTGCCAGCGGAACCAGGACAGGGGCGAACACCGGGGAGCTGTTTTTT. The chain is built from TRBV28 and TRBJ2-2; 9 nucleotides agree with TRBD1. The length of the CDR3 is 16 residues. The V segment lost 8 bases and the J segment 0 bases; nucleotides outside the gene matches: 7. CDR1 is MDHEN, CDR2 SYDVKM, per germline.

This clonotype was counted ten times or more. The genes are TRBV5-1 and TRBJ2-3, with 11 bases fitting TRBD2. From germline, CDR1 is SGHRS and CDR2 YFSETQ. The CDR3 has 18 residues. The V and J ends lost 1 base and 0 bases, in that order; junction bases with no gene match: 7. CDR3 amino acids: CASSLLLAGGPSTDTQYF. The CDR3 DNA is TGCGCCAGCAGCTTGTTGTTAGCGGGAGGGCCGAGCACAGATACGCAGTATTTT.

Ten or more counts support this clonotype. The chain recombines TRBV20-1 with TRBJ2-5, with TRBD1 as a possible D gene (5 bases). V was shortened by 6 bases and J by 0 bases, with 11 bases between the two germline ends. CDR3 length: 13 residues. Per the germline V gene, CDR1 is DFQATT and CDR2 is SNEGSKA (reference sequence). CDR3 residues: CSAPRQNQETQYF. The CDR3 region has the DNA TGCAGTGCACCTAGACAGAACCAAGAGACCCAGTACTTC.

Turning to this clonotype: A clone one base away is much larger, so this may be a read error. V is TRBV30 and J is TRBJ2-7, with D unresolved. The germline CDR1 and CDR2 sequences are GTSNPN and SVGIG (reference sequence). Deletions cut 0 bases from V and 6 bases from J, with 12 bases between. The CDR3 covers 13 residues. This CDR3 reads CAWSVGSSGEQYF. In DNA, the CDR3 is TGTGCCTGGAGTGTAGGCAGCTCAGGCGAGCAGTACTTC.

This clonotype was detected ten times or more. V and J are TRBV28 and TRBJ2-1; D might be TRBD2 (8 bases). The V end was cut by 3 bases, the J end by 2 bases, with 32 bases between. Per germline, CDR1 MDHEN and CDR2 SYDVKM. The CDR3 runs 22 residues. The DNA of the CDR3 is TGTGCCAGCAGTTTGGCGGGCCTTGGAAGGGGGCAAGCGGGAGTTGCCTACAATGAGCAGTTCTTC. Its translation: CASSLAGLGRGQAGVAYNEQFF. The complete variable domain, with remaining parts taken from reference TRBV28 and TRBJ2-1, reads DVKVTQSSRYLVKRTGEKVFLECVQDMDHENMFWYRQDPGLGLRLIYFSYDVKMKEKGDIPEGYSVSREKKERFSLILESASTNQTSMYLCASSLAGLGRGQAGVAYNEQFFGPGTRLTVL.

This clonotype appeared once. No conserved phenylalanine or tryptophan is present at the end of the CDR3, so a read error is the likely explanation. This chain joins TRBV5-5 and TRBJ2-1; weak D call: TRBD2 (5 bases). Germline CDR1 SGHKS, CDR2 YYEKEE (reference sequence). This CDR3 has 16 residues. Deletions cut 3 bases from V and 7 bases from J, with 20 bases between. The CDR3 DNA is TGTGCCAGCAGCTCCGGACTTCCTCATCCCGAGAATGAGCAGTTCCTC. Amino acids: CASSSGLPHPENEQFL.

This clonotype was found a few times. The gene calls are TRBV28 and TRBJ2-7; 10 bases are a match to TRBD2. Trimming took 5 bases from V and 4 from J; bases not matched to a gene: 8. Germline V lookup: CDR1 MDHEN, CDR2 SYDVKM. The CDR3 length is 15 residues. The CDR3 DNA reads as TGTGCCAGCAGTGCCGGGACTAGCGATCTATACGAGCAGTACTTC. This translates into CASSAGTSDLYEQYF.

This clonotype was recorded a few times. The chain couples TRBV9 to TRBJ2-2, with TRBD1 as a possible D gene (6 bases). V lost 4 bases to trimming and J lost 0 bases, with 16 bases between them. The CDR3 runs to 17 residues. In germline, CDR1 is SGDLS, CDR2 YYNGEE. The CDR3 nucleotides read TGTGCCAGCAGCCTCCCGAGCCGGACAGCGAACACCGGGGAGCTGTTTTTT. Amino acids: CASSLPSRTANTGELFF. Full variable domain (missing parts from reference TRBV9 and TRBJ2-2): DSGVTQTPKHLITATGQRVTLRCSPRSGDLSVYWYQQSLDQGLQFLIQYYNGEERAKGNILERFSAQQFPDLHSELNLSSLELGDSALYFCASSLPSRTANTGELFFGEGSRLTVL.

This clonotype was recorded a few times. This chain links TRBV9 with TRBJ1-4; TRBD1 matches 7 bases. The CDR3 is 18 amino acids. The V gene end was trimmed by 3 bases and the J gene end by 4 bases; junction bases not matched to a gene: 15. CDR1 is SGDLS, CDR2 YYNGEE, per germline. For the CDR3, the DNA is TGTGCCAGCAGCGAGAGCCCTCATGGGAACAGGGGTAATGAAAAACTGTTTTTT. Amino acid sequence: CASSESPHGNRGNEKLFF.

This clonotype has just a few counts. The rearrangement links TRBV28 to TRBJ2-2; D gene unclear. CDR3 size: 13 residues. The germline CDR1 and CDR2 sequences are MDHEN and SYDVKM. Trimming removed 6 bases from V and 6 bases from J, with 11 bases in between. The CDR3 bases are TGTGCCAGCAGCTTGGCCCGAGCCGGGGAGCTGTTTTTT. It is translated as CASSLARAGELFF.

In this sample, this clonotype turned up many times. This chain uses TRBV27 with TRBJ1-2; 8 positions match TRBD1. V was pared by 7 bases and J by 3 bases, with 4 bases of the junction left unmatched. The V gene's germline CDR1 is MNHEY and CDR2 SMNVEV (reference sequence). The CDR3 sequence is 13 residues long. The CDR3 region is CASTGGKDYGYTF. The DNA for the CDR3 is TGTGCCAGCACAGGGGGCAAGGACTATGGCTACACCTTC.

This clonotype was detected a few times. V and J are TRBV19 and TRBJ2-7; D possibly matches TRBD1 or TRBD2 (5 bases each). The CDR3 covers 14 residues. The ends were cut back, 4 bases at V and 4 bases at J, with 14 bases in the middle. Germline-derived CDR1 and CDR2 are LNHDA and SQIVND (reference sequence). The CDR3 reads CASSNRQGPYEQYF. CDR3 in DNA: TGTGCCAGTAGTAACCGCCAGGGACCGTACGAGCAGTACTTC. The variable domain in full, with the rest retrieved from reference TRBV19 and TRBJ2-7, is DGGITQSPKYLFRKEGQNVTLSCEQNLNHDAMYWYRQDPGQGLRLIYYSQIVNDFQKGDIAEGYSVSREKKESFPLTVTSAQKNPTAFYLCASSNRQGPYEQYFGPGTRLTVT.

This clonotype was seen a few times. CDR3 nucleotides: TGTGCCAGCAGTGTAGGGACAGGAGATGGGGGTAACTATGGCTACACCTTC. Translated: CASSVGTGDGGNYGYTF. This rearrangement joins TRBV2 to TRBJ1-2; 8 bases are shared with TRBD1. This CDR3 is built from 17 residues. The germline gives CDR1 SNHLY, CDR2 FYNNEI. Trimming at V came to 4 bases and at J to 1 base, leaving 11 bases not matched to a gene.

Comments on this clonotype: One junction end disagrees with the germline gene, perhaps due to a read error. The chain employs TRBV18 and TRBJ2-7; TRBD2 agrees at 7 bases. The CDR3 has 16 amino acids. Germline values: CDR1 KGHSH, CDR2 LQKENI. CDR3 sequence (DNA): TGTGCCAGCTCACCTACCGGGACGGGACTATCTTACGAGCAGCACTTC. Amino acids: CASSPTGTGLSYEQHF.

A few counts support this clonotype. The chain carries TRBV28 and TRBJ1-2; 9 positions match TRBD1. There are 14 residues in the CDR3. V dropped 5 bases and J dropped 4; count of bases not matched to a gene: 5. CDR1 and CDR2 from the germline V gene are MDHEN and SYDVKM. The CDR3 protein is CASSPPGQGYGYTF. The CDR3 DNA sequence: TGTGCCAGCAGTCCCCCGGGACAGGGCTATGGCTACACCTTC.

The sample holds many counts of this clonotype. The V and J genes are TRBV3-1 and TRBJ2-3; D is undetermined. This CDR3 comprises 14 residues. V lost 0 bases to trimming and J lost 2 bases, with 6 bases between them. From germline, CDR1 is LGHDT and CDR2 YNNKEL (reference sequence). CDR3 DNA: TGTGCCAGCAGCCAAGATAGCCACACAGATACGCAGTATTTT. Its protein product is CASSQDSHTDTQYF.

A single count supports this clonotype. It may be a read error: a sequence one base away is much more abundant. The CDR3: CAGSLVAGGNYYNEQFF. The CDR3 DNA follows: TGTGCCGGCAGCTTGGTAGCGGGAGGGAACTACTACAATGAGCAGTTCTTC. The chain uses TRBV5-6 and TRBJ2-1; 11 positions match TRBD2. Germline V gene lookup returns CDR1 SGHDT and CDR2 YYEEEE. CDR3 size: 17 residues. The full variable domain, rest sourced from reference TRBV5-6 and TRBJ2-1, is DAGVTQSPTHLIKTRGQQVTLRCSPKSGHDTVSWYQQALGQGPQFIFQYYEEEERQRGNFPDRFSGHQFPNYSSELNVNALLLGDSALYLCAGSLVAGGNYYNEQFFGPGTRLTVL.

This clonotype has ten or more counts. This sequence joins TRBV5-1 and TRBJ2-7, with D perhaps TRBD1 or TRBD2 (5 bases each). This CDR3 contains 14 residues. V was cut by 4 bases and J by 6 bases, with 17 bases left in between. Looked up from germline, CDR1 is SGHRS and CDR2 is YFSETQ. CDR3 sequence: CASSPGTPRSEQYF. CDR3 DNA sequence: TGCGCCAGCAGCCCTGGGACCCCGCGGAGCGAGCAGTACTTC.

A few counts support this clonotype. The CDR3 reads CASSEAYETPTYNEQFF. Written as DNA, the CDR3 is TGTGCCAGCAGTGAAGCGTACGAGACTCCTACGTACAATGAGCAGTTCTTC. J is TRBJ2-1 and V is TRBV6-1; D gene ambiguous. Germline V lookup: CDR1 MNHNS, CDR2 SASEGT. Deletions cut 0 bases from V and 4 bases from J, with 16 bases between. This CDR3 contains 17 residues.

The J gene is TRBJ2-3, the V gene TRBV19; D is uncertain. From germline, CDR1 is LNHDA and CDR2 SQIVND (reference sequence). The CDR3 is 14 amino acids. The V end lost 3 bases, the J end lost 3 bases, and 10 bases lay between the germline ends. The CDR3 nucleotides are TGTGCCAGTAGTATTGCATTACGGACAGATACGCAGTATTTT. This encodes CASSIALRTDTQYF.

The V call is TRBV7-6, the J call TRBJ1-1; D might be TRBD1 (6 bases). The V gene lost 5 bases and the J gene lost 4 bases, with 14 bases spanning the gap. Germline V lookup: CDR1 SGHVS, CDR2 FNYEAQ. This CDR3 contains 14 residues. The DNA for the CDR3 is TGTGCCAGCAGCCCGAGGGGGGACGGCACTGAAGCTTTCTTT. Its protein is CASSPRGDGTEAFF.

The rearrangement uses TRBV29-1 and TRBJ2-7; 12 nucleotides align to TRBD2. The junction had 10 bases not matched to a gene; V was cut back by 4 bases and J by 3 bases. The germline gives CDR1 SQVTM, CDR2 ANQGSEA. CDR3 length: 16 amino acids. CDR3 coding DNA: TGCAGCGTTGCGATTCGGCTAGCGGGAGGGTTCTACGAGCAGTACTTC. Amino acid sequence: CSVAIRLAGGFYEQYF.

The table lists this clonotype with many counts. The rearrangement uses TRBV18 and TRBJ2-2; no clear D gene. Trimming took 3 bases from V and 3 from J, leaving 8 bases between them. The length of the CDR3 is 14 residues. CDR1 and CDR2 (germline): KGHSH, LQKENI. For the CDR3, the DNA is TGTGCCAGCTCACCTCCTCGGGACACCGGGGAGCTGTTTTTT. It specifies CASSPPRDTGELFF.

This clonotype was found a few times. The chain joins TRBV20-1 to TRBJ2-5; D is perhaps TRBD1 or TRBD2 (5 bases each). The germline V gene has CDR1 DFQATT and CDR2 SNEGSKA (reference sequence). Trimming left V 2 bases short and J 6 bases short, with 16 bases between. The CDR3 loop spans 14 amino acids. CDR3 region: CSARPPRGTKTQYF. The CDR3 DNA reads as TGCAGTGCTAGACCCCCGAGGGGAACAAAGACCCAGTACTTC.

Only a few counts were recorded for this clonotype. The chain couples TRBV3-1 to TRBJ1-1; D is ambiguous. Looked up from germline, CDR1 is LGHDT and CDR2 is YNNKEL (reference sequence). Trimming cost V 3 bases and J 1 base, with 12 bases left between them. This CDR3 has 15 residues. Here the CDR3 reads CASSQGLVQNTEAFF. The CDR3 coding sequence is TGTGCCAGCAGCCAGGGTCTGGTTCAGAACACTGAAGCTTTCTTT.

This chain links TRBV28 with TRBJ1-6; 9 positions agree with TRBD1. In germline, CDR1 is MDHEN, CDR2 SYDVKM. V was clipped by 5 bases and J by 8 bases; unmatched bases: 7. The CDR3 sequence is 15 residues long. CDR3 coding DNA: TGTGCCAGCAGTCATCTACAGGGGGCCTATTCACCCCTCCACTTT. It encodes CASSHLQGAYSPLHF. Looking up the rest from reference TRBV28 and TRBJ1-6 gives the full variable domain: DVKVTQSSRYLVKRTGEKVFLECVQDMDHENMFWYRQDPGLGLRLIYFSYDVKMKEKGDIPEGYSVSREKKERFSLILESASTNQTSMYLCASSHLQGAYSPLHFGNGTRLTVT.

This clonotype came up many times. CDR3 coding DNA: TGTGCCAGCAGTATACAGGGGGCGCTTACCGGGGAGCTGTTTTTT. This gives the protein CASSIQGALTGELFF. The genes are TRBV28 and TRBJ2-2, with TRBD1 identical over 9 bases. The CDR3 sequence is 15 residues long. With V trimmed by 5 bases and J by 5 bases, 6 bases remained unmatched. CDR1 is MDHEN, CDR2 SYDVKM, per germline.